The present TCR beta chain was sequenced within a study of beta chain features in type 1 diabetes. CD4+ naive, central memory, regulatory and stem cell-like memory subsets were isolated by sorting on CD45RO/CCR7/CD25/CD127/CD95/CD27. As regards this clone: Its target is not known.

Study-level points and caveats: Type 1 diabetes patients had TCRB CDR3s that were shorter (moderately but significantly so) in all four CD4+ subsets. PCR may have favored shorter templates equally in patients and controls.

Germline-derived CDR1 and CDR2 are MNHEY and SMNVEV (reference sequence). The CDR3 extends over 14 amino acids. V lost 6 bases, J lost 3 bases, and 2 bases stayed unmatched. Every isolated RNA sample was fully reverse transcribed, so sequencing captured expressed TCRB transcripts. Clones were read by immunoSEQ multiplex PCR, and TCRdb kept only the in-frame ones, dropping some. The sample lists under 950,000 clones; roughly 16% were seen once. The chain couples TRBV27 to TRBJ2-7; 13 bases map to TRBD2. This TCR came from a woman between 18 and 30 years old in good health. The sample taken for sequencing was naive CD4+ T cells from blood. The CDR3 reads CASSRLAGGYEQYF. The CDR3 bases are TGTGCCAGCAGCCGACTAGCGGGAGGCTACGAGCAGTACTTC.